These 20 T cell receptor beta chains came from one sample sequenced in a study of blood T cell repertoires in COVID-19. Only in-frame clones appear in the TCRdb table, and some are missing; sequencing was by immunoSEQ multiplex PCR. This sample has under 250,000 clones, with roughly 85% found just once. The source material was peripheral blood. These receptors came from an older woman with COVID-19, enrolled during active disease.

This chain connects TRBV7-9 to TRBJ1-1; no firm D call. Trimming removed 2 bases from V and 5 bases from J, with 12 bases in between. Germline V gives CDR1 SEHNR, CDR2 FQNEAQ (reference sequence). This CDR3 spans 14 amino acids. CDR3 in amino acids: CASSLTPPRTEAFF. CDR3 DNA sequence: TGTGCCAGCAGCTTAACCCCCCCGAGGACTGAAGCTTTCTTT.

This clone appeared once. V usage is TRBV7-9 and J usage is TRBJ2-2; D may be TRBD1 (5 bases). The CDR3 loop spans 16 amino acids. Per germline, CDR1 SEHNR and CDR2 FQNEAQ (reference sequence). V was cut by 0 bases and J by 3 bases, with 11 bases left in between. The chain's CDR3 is CASSLAPDRYTGELFF. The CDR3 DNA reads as TGTGCCAGCAGCTTAGCGCCTGACAGATACACCGGGGAGCTGTTTTTT.

CDR3 in DNA: TGCGCCAGCAGCTTGGGGGGAGGACAGGGATACACTGAAGCTTTCTTT. It is translated as CASSLGGGQGYTEAFF. V is TRBV5-1 and J is TRBJ1-1, with TRBD1 matching over 8 bases. The junction had 7 bases not matched to a gene; V was cut back by 0 bases and J by 3 bases. Germline loops: CDR1 SGHRS, CDR2 YFSETQ. The CDR3 spans 16 residues. Supplemented by reference TRBV5-1 and TRBJ1-1, the full variable domain reads KAGVTQTPRYLIKTRGQQVTLSCSPISGHRSVSWYQQTPGQGLQFLFEYFSETQRNKGNFPGRFSGRQFSNSRSEMNVSTLELGDSALYLCASSLGGGQGYTEAFFGQGTRLTVV.

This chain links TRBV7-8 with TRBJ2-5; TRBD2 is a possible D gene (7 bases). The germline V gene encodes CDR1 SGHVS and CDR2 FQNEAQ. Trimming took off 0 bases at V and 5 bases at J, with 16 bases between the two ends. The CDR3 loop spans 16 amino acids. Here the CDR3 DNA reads TGTGCCAGCAGCTTAGCTGGCGCGGGGGCTCCGGAGACCCAGTACTTC. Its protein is CASSLAGAGAPETQYF.

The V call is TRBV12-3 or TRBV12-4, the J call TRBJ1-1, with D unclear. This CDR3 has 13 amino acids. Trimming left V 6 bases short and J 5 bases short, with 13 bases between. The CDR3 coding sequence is TGTGCCAGCAGCAACCAACCGGGGACTGAAGCTTTCTTT. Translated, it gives CASSNQPGTEAFF.

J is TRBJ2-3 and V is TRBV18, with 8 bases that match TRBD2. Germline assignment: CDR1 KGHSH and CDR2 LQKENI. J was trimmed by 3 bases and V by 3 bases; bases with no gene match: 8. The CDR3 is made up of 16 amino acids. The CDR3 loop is CASSPSGGPGTDTQYF. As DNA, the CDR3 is TGTGCCAGCTCACCGTCGGGGGGGCCGGGTACAGATACGCAGTATTTT.

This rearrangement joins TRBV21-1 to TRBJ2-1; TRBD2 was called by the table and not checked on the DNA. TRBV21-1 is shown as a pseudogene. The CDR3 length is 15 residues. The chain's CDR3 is CASSKGPSGSVEQFF. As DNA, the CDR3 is TGTGCCAGCAGCAAAGGGCCTAGCGGGAGCGTTGAGCAGTTCTTC.

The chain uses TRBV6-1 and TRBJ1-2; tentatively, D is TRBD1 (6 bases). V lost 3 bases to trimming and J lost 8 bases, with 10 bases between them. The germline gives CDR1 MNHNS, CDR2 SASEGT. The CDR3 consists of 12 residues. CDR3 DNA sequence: TGTGCCAGCAGTGACAGGGGCCGCGGCTACACCTTC. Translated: CASSDRGRGYTF.

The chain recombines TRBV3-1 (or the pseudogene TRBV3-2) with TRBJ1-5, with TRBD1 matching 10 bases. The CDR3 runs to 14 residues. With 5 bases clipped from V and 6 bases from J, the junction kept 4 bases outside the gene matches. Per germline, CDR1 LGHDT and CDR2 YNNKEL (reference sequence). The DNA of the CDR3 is TGTGCCAGCAGCGCCGGGACAGGGGCTCAGCCCCAGCATTTT. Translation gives CASSAGTGAQPQHF.

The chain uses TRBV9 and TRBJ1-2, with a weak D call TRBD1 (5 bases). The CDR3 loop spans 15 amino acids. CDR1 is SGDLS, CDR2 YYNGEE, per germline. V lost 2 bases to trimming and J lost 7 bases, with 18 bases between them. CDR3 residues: CASSVGRAGVGGYTF. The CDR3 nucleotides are TGTGCCAGCAGCGTGGGCAGGGCGGGGGTAGGTGGCTACACCTTC. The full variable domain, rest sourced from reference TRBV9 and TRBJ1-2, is DSGVTQTPKHLITATGQRVTLRCSPRSGDLSVYWYQQSLDQGLQFLIQYYNGEERAKGNILERFSAQQFPDLHSELNLSSLELGDSALYFCASSVGRAGVGGYTFGSGTRLTVV.

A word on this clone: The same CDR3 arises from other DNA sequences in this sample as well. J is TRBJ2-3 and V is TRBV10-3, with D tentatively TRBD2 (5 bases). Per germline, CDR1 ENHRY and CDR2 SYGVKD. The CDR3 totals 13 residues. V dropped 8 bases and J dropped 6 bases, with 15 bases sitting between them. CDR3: CAISEGRADTQYF. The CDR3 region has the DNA TGTGCCATCTCCGAAGGGCGGGCGGATACGCAGTATTTT.

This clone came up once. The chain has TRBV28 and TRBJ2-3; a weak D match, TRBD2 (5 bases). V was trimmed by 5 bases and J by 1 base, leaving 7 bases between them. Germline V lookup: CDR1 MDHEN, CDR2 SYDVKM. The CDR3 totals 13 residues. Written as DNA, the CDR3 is TGTGCCAGCAGTGAGGGTCGCACAGATACGCAGTATTTT. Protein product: CASSEGRTDTQYF. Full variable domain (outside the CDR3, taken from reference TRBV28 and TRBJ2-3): DVKVTQSSRYLVKRTGEKVFLECVQDMDHENMFWYRQDPGLGLRLIYFSYDVKMKEKGDIPEGYSVSREKKERFSLILESASTNQTSMYLCASSEGRTDTQYFGPGTRLTVL.

The CDR3 DNA reads TGTGCCAGCAGTACCCGACAGGATCGCTATGGCTACACCTTC. It yields the protein CASSTRQDRYGYTF. This chain joins TRBV25-1 and TRBJ1-2; D may be TRBD1 (6 bases). Germline V lookup: CDR1 MGHDK, CDR2 SYGVNS. The V and J ends lost 5 bases and 4 bases respectively, with 14 bases between them. The CDR3 has 14 residues.

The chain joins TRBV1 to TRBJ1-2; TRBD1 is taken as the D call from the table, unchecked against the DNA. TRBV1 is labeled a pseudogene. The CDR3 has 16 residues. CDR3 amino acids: CTSRGSGGQLTRGYTF. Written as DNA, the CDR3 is TGCACCAGCAGGGGCAGTGGGGGACAGCTAACGCGTGGCTACACCTTC.

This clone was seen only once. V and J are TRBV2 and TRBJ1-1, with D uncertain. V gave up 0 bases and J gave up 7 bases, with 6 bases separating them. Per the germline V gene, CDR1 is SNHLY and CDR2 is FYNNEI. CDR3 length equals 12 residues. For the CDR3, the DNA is TGTGCCAGCAGTGAAGCGCGGGTTGAAGCTTTCTTT. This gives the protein CASSEARVEAFF.

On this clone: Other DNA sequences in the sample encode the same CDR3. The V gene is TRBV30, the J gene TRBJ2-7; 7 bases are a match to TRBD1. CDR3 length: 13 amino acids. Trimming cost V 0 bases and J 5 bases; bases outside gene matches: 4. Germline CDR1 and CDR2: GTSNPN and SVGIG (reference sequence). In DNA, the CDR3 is TGTGCCTGGAGTGTCCAGGGGGTCCACGAGCAGTACTTC. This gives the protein CAWSVQGVHEQYF. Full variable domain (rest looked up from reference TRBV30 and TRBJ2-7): SQTIHQWPATLVQPVGSPLSLECTVEGTSNPNLYWYRQAAGRGLQLLFYSVGIGQISSEVPQNLSASRPQDRQFILSSKKLLLSDSGFYLCAWSVQGVHEQYFGPGTRLTVT.

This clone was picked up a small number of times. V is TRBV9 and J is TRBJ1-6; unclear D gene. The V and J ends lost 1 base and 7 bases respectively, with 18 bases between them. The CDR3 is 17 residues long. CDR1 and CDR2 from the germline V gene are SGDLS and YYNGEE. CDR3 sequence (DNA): TGTGCCAGCAGCGTAAGCCACGGGGTGGCAGCAAATTCACCCCTCCACTTT. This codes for CASSVSHGVAANSPLHF.

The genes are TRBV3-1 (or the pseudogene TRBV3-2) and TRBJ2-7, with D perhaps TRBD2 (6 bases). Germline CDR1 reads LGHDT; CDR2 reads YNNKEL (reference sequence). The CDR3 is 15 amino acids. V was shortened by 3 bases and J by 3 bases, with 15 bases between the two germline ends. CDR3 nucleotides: TGTGCCAGCAGCCATTCGACGCTCGGGAGCTACGAGCAGTACTTC. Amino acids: CASSHSTLGSYEQYF.

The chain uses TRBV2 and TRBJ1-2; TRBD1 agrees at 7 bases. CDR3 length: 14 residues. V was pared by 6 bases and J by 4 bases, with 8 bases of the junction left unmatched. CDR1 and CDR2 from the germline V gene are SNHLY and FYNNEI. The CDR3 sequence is CASSLSRDSYGYTF. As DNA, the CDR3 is TGTGCCAGCAGCCTATCCCGGGACAGCTATGGCTACACCTTC.

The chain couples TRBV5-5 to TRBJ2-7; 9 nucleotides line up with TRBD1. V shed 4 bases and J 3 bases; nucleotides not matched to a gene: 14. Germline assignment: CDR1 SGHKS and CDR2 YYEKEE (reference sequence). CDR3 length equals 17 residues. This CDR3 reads CASSPSLTGGSDYEQYF. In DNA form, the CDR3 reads TGTGCCAGCAGCCCCTCCCTTACAGGGGGCAGTGACTACGAGCAGTACTTC.